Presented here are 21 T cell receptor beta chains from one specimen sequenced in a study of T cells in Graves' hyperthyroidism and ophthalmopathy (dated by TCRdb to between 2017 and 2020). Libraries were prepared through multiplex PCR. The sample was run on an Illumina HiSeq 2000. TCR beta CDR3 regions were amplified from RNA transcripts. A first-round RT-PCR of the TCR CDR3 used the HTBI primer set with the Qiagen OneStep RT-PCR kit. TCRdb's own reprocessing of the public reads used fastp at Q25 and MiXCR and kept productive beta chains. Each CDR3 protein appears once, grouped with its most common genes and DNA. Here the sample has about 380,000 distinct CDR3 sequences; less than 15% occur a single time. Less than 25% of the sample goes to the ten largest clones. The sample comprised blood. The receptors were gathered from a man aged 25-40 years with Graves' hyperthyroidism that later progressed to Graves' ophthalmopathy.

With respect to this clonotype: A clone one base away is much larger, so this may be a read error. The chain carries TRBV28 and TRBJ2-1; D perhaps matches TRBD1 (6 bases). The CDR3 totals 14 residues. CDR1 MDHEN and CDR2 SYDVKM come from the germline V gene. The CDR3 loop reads CASSRGAPYDEQFF. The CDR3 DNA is TGTGCCAGCAGCAGGGGAGCGCCCTACGATGAGCAGTTCTTC.

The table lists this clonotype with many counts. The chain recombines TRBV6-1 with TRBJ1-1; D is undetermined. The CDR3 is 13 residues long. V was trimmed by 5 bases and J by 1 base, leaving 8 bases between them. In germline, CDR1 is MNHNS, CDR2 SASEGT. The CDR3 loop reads CASSYGTNTEAFF. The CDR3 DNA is TGTGCCAGCAGTTACGGCACGAACACTGAAGCTTTCTTT.

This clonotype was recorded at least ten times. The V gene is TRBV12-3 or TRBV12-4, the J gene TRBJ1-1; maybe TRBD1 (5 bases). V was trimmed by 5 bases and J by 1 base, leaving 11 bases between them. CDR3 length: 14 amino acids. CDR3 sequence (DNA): TGTGCCAGCAGTCCGGGACGGCAGAACACTGAAGCTTTCTTT. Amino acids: CASSPGRQNTEAFF.

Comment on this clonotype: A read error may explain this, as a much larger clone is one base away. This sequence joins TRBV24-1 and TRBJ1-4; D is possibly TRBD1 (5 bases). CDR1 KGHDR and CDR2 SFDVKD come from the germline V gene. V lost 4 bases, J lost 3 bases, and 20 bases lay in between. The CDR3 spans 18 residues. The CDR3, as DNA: TGTGCCACCAGTGACCAGGATCCGGCCGGGGGAGCTAATGAAAAACTGTTTTTT. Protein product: CATSDQDPAGGANEKLFF.

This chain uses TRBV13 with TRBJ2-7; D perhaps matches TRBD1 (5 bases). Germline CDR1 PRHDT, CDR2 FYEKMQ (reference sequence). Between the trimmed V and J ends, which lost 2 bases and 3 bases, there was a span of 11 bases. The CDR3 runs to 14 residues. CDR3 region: CASSLRTPNYEQYF. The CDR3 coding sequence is TGTGCCAGCAGCTTACGGACACCTAACTACGAGCAGTACTTC.

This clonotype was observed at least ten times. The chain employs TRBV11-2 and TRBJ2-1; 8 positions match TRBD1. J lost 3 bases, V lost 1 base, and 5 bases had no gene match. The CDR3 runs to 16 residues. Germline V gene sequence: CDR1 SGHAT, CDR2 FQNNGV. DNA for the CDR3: TGTGCCAGCAGCTTAGGTGGACAGGGCTTCTACAATGAGCAGTTCTTC. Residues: CASSLGGQGFYNEQFF. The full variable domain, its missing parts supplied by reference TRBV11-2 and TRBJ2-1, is EAGVAQSPRYKIIEKRQSVAFWCNPISGHATLYWYQQILGQGPKLLIQFQNNGVVDDSQLPKDRFSAERLKGVDSTLKIQPAKLEDSAVYLCASSLGGQGFYNEQFFGPGTRLTVL.

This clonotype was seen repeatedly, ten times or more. The chain's CDR3 is CASANGRSLYEQYF. The CDR3 region has the DNA TGTGCCAGCGCTAATGGCAGGAGCCTTTACGAGCAGTACTTC. The J gene is TRBJ2-7, the V gene TRBV11-3; no clear D. The CDR3 loop spans 14 amino acids. CDR1 and CDR2 from the germline V gene are SGHNT and YENEEA. The V gene lost 8 bases and the J gene lost 4 bases, with 18 bases spanning the gap.

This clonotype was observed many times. This CDR3 is CASSPFLTTEAFF. The CDR3 DNA follows: TGTGCCAGCAGTCCCTTTCTGACAACTGAAGCTTTCTTT. The rearrangement links TRBV6-1 to TRBJ1-1, with D unresolved. V lost 5 bases and J lost 5, with 12 bases in between. The V gene's germline CDR1 is MNHNS and CDR2 SASEGT. There are 13 residues in the CDR3.

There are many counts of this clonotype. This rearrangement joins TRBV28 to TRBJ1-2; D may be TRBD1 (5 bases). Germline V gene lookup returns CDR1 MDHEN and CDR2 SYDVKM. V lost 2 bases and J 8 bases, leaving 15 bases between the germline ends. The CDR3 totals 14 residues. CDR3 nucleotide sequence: TGTGCCAGCAGTTTAAGGGGAGGTTGGCTCGGCTACACCTTC. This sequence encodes CASSLRGGWLGYTF.

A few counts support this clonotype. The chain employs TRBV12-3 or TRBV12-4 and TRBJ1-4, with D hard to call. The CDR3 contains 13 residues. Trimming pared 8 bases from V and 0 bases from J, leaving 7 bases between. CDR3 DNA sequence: TGTGCCAGCCAGCTCGCAACTAATGAAAAACTGTTTTTT. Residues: CASQLATNEKLFF.

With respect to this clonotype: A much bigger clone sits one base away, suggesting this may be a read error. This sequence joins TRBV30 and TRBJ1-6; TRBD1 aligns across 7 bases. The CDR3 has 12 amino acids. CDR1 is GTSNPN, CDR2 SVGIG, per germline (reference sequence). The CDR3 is CAWDRVNSPLDF. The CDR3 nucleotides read TGTGCCTGGGACAGGGTTAATTCACCCCTCGACTTT.

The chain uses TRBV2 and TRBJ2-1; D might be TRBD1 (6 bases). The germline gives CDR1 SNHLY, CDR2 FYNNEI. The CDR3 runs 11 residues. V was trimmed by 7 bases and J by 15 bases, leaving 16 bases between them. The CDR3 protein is CASTKQGWRFF. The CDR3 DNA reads TGTGCCAGCACTAAACAGGGTTGGCGGTTCTTC.

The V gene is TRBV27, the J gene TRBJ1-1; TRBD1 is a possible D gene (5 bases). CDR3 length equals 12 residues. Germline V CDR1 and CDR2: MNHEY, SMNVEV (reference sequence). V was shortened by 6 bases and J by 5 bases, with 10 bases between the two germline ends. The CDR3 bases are TGTGCCAGCAGGGGGCTGGGGACTGAAGCTTTCTTT. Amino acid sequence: CASRGLGTEAFF.

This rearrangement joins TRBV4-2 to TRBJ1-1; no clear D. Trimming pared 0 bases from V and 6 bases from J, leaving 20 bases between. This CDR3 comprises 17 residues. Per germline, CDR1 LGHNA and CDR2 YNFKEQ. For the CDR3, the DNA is TGTGCCAGCAGCCAAGAAATGCCGTTGGCGGGGATGGCTGAAGCTTTCTTT. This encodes CASSQEMPLAGMAEAFF.

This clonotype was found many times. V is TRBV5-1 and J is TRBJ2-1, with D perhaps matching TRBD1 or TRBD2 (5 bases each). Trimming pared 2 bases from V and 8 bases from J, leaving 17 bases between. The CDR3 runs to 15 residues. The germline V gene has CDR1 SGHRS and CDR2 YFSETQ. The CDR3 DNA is TGCGCCAGCAGCTTCCTCTCGGGACCGAGGGATGAGCAGTTCTTC. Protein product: CASSFLSGPRDEQFF.

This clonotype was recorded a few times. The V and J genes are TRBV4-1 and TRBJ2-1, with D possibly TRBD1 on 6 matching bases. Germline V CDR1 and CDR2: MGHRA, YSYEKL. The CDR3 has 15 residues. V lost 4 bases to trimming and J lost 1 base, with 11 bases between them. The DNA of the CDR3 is TGCGCCAGCAGCCTGGGGACAACGTCCTACAATGAGCAGTTCTTC. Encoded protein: CASSLGTTSYNEQFF.

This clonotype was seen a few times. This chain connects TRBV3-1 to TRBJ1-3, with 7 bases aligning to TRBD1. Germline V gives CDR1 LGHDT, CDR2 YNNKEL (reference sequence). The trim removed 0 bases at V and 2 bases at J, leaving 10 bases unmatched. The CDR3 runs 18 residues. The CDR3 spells CASSQDGVGQATGNTIYF. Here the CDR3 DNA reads TGTGCCAGCAGCCAAGATGGAGTCGGACAGGCAACTGGAAACACCATATATTTT.

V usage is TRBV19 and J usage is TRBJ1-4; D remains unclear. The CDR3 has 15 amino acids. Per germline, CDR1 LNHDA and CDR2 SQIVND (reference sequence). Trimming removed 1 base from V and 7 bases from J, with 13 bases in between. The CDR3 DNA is TGTGCCAGTAGTATAGGAGGGAGTCGAGGTGAAAAACTGTTTTTT. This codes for CASSIGGSRGEKLFF.

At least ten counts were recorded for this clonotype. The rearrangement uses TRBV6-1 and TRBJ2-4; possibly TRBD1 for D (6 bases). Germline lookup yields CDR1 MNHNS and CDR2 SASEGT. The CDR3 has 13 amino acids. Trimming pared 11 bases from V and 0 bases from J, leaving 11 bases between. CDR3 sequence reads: CAYGQLAKNIQYF. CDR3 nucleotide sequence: TGTGCCTATGGACAGTTAGCCAAAAACATTCAGTACTTC.

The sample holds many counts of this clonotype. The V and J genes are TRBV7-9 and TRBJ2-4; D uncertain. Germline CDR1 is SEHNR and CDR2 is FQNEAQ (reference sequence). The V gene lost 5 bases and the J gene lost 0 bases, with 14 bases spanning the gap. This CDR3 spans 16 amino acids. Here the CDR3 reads CASSPPPRIAKNIQYF. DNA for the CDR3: TGTGCCAGCAGCCCCCCCCCCAGAATAGCCAAAAACATTCAGTACTTC.

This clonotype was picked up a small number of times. The CDR3 DNA follows: TGTGCCAGCAGCGTAGAAGCGACTAGCGGTCCCTACGAGCAGTACTTC. Protein product: CASSVEATSGPYEQYF. The chain has TRBV9 and TRBJ2-7; 9 positions agree with TRBD2. Germline assignment: CDR1 SGDLS and CDR2 YYNGEE. CDR3 length: 16 amino acids. V was pared by 0 bases and J by 2 bases, with 6 bases of the junction left unmatched.